This TCR beta chain stems from a study of blood T cell repertoires in COVID-19 (dated by TCRdb to about 2020). Background for the entire study: Samples covering the acute and convalescent phases of COVID-19 were provided by collaborators in the United States, Italy and Spain. The prospective study material was composed of cDNA or gDNA derived from T cells, B-cell-depleted T cells, or PBMCs. Deeply sampled blood TCRbeta repertoires from subjects exposed to, actively infected with, or recovered from COVID-19 were included in the dataset. A freely available public database, intended as a resource for researchers studying the immune response to SARS-CoV-2, is where the repertoires were released. Samples were obtained from the ongoing ImmuneRACE study (first 160 participants) and from about 1,300 subjects provided by 6 global collaborators. Sample metadata almost always included a de-identified subject ID, COVID-19 status, age in years and sex. HLA class I and class II types, where available, came from metadata supplied by the sample provider rather than from assay-based typing. Study-wide conclusions, independent of this receptor: The quantity of clinical and demographic metadata differed by source and by participant and was supplied without curation.

TCRbeta CDR3 regions were amplified from genomic DNA by means of the immunoSEQ Assay, a bias-controlled multiplex PCR. From the authors' description of their analysis: The number of nucleated cells in each sample was estimated from the amplification of reference gene primers within the assay. To quantify the absolute abundance of each unique TCRbeta CDR3 rearrangement, sequence reads were collapsed and filtered. For each sample, productive Simpson clonality was calculated as the square root of Simpson's diversity index over productive rearrangements. TCRdb carries this immuneACCESS record with in-frame sequences only. Its versions omit some clonotypes, under half of them owing to an unresolved V gene in the studies checked, with the rest unexplained. From that table come the V and J calls and clone size; the DNA was used to work out D and trimming. Present in this sample are 84,000 or so clones, 65% to 85% of which were seen just once. The ten largest account for about 11% of the sample.

Collaborating institutions collected whole blood in K2EDTA tubes following their own protocols. For TCRbeta analysis, collaborators shipped samples in one of three forms: frozen whole blood, isolated PBMCs, or DNA extracted from either of those sample types. Measured from the cysteine to the phenylalanine, the CDR3 is 14 residues long. The read is trimmed to its CDR3 DNA, 42 bases read in frame from base 1. From the germline V gene (reference sequence), CDR1 is LGHDT and CDR2 is YNNKEL. The junction shows trimming of 0 bases on V and 0 bases on J, plus 4 bases between the germline ends. Of note for this clone: The specificity of this receptor is unknown. No base quality values were provided; no much bigger clone lies one nucleotide off.

The chain joins TRBV3-1 (or the pseudogene TRBV3-2) to TRBJ2-3; the D gene cannot be named for sure. This TCR came from a man between 65 and 85 years old with acute or convalescent COVID-19. The sample was peripheral blood. The CDR3 in this case is CASSQDSSTDTQYF. The base sequence is TGTGCCAGCAGCCAAGATTCTAGCACAGATACGCAGTATTTT.